The 12 T cell receptor beta chains below all came from one sample that was sequenced in a study of cytomegalovirus exposure and HLA in healthy donors. Both 60 Vbeta primers and 13 Jbeta primers went into the PCR. Profiling relied on immunoSEQ multiplex PCR, and the TCRdb table lists in-frame clones only, not all of them. The sample has around 180,000 clones; around 82% are singletons. Sequencing was performed on PBMCs. The receptors were sampled from a man between 18 and 29 years old in good health and CMV-seronegative.

This clone was seen only a few times. The chain has TRBV2 and TRBJ1-1, with TRBD1 identical over 7 bases. This CDR3 spans 13 amino acids. CDR1 is SNHLY and CDR2 is FYNNEI in the germline V gene. V lost 4 bases, J lost 5 bases, and 4 bases stayed unmatched. Here the CDR3 reads CASSAGGWTEAFF. The CDR3 DNA is TGTGCCAGCAGTGCAGGGGGGTGGACTGAAGCTTTCTTT.

The genes are TRBV7-8 and TRBJ2-7; 7 positions agree with TRBD2. Per germline, CDR1 SGHVS and CDR2 FQNEAQ. This CDR3 comprises 15 residues. Trimming removed 0 bases from V and 7 bases from J; junction bases left unmatched: 9. The CDR3 spells CASSLAGTTIFEQYF. The CDR3 region has the DNA TGTGCCAGCAGCTTAGCGGGGACTACGATCTTTGAGCAGTACTTC.

This chain links TRBV7-9 with TRBJ1-2; 7 positions agree with TRBD1. CDR1 is SEHNR, CDR2 FQNEAQ, per germline (reference sequence). J gave up 10 bases and V 0 bases, and 8 bases lay outside the gene matches. CDR3 length equals 14 residues. Here the CDR3 reads CASSLASTGKDYTF. As DNA, the CDR3 is TGTGCCAGCAGCTTAGCCTCGACAGGGAAGGACTACACCTTC.

The chain employs TRBV10-3 and TRBJ2-1, with TRBD2 matching over 11 bases. CDR1 ENHRY and CDR2 SYGVKD come from the germline V gene. With 0 bases clipped from V and 5 bases from J, the junction kept 9 bases outside the gene matches. The CDR3 totals 18 residues. CDR3 region: CAISESISGTSGHNEQFF. In DNA form, the CDR3 reads TGTGCCATCAGTGAGTCGATTTCCGGGACTAGCGGTCACAATGAGCAGTTCTTC.

The chain is built from TRBV5-4 and TRBJ2-1; maybe TRBD2 (5 bases). CDR3 size: 14 residues. CDR1 and CDR2 (germline): SGHNT, YYREEE (reference sequence). Trimming removed 5 bases at V and 5 bases at J, with 14 bases between. The CDR3 loop is CASSSEANHNEQFF. In DNA form, the CDR3 reads TGTGCCAGCAGTTCGGAGGCCAACCACAATGAGCAGTTCTTC. Using reference TRBV5-4 and TRBJ2-1 for the parts outside the CDR3, the full variable domain is ETGVTQSPTHLIKTRGQQVTLRCSSQSGHNTVSWYQQALGQGPQFIFQYYREEENGRGNFPPRFSGLQFPNYSSELNVNALELDDSALYLCASSSEANHNEQFFGPGTRLTVL.

This chain connects TRBV10-3 to TRBJ2-7, with TRBD2 matching 10 bases. V was pared by 3 bases and J by 4 bases, with 6 bases of the junction left unmatched. Germline V lookup: CDR1 ENHRY, CDR2 SYGVKD. CDR3 length: 15 residues. The CDR3 reads CAISDLGLADYEQYF. CDR3 in DNA: TGTGCCATCAGTGATCTTGGACTAGCGGATTACGAGCAGTACTTC.

A single count supports this clone. CDR3 DNA sequence: TGTGCCAGTAGTGTGGTGGGAGAAGGGCTAGCGGGGGCTGAGACCCAGTACTTC. It encodes CASSVVGEGLAGAETQYF. V usage is TRBV19 and J usage is TRBJ2-5, with 10 positions matching TRBD2. CDR3 length: 18 residues. V was pared by 5 bases and J by 5 bases, with 17 bases of the junction left unmatched. Germline lookup yields CDR1 LNHDA and CDR2 SQIVND (reference sequence).

The chain links TRBV27 to TRBJ2-1; 11 bases map to TRBD2. Germline V gives CDR1 MNHEY, CDR2 SMNVEV (reference sequence). V dropped 3 bases and J dropped 8; count of bases not matched to a gene: 6. The CDR3 runs 15 residues. CDR3 region: CASSLPSGRFDEQFF. The CDR3 DNA sequence: TGTGCCAGCAGTTTGCCTAGCGGGAGGTTTGATGAGCAGTTCTTC.

This clone was counted only a few times. The chain has TRBV5-6 and TRBJ2-3; a weak D match, TRBD1 (6 bases). This CDR3 comprises 18 residues. Germline assignment: CDR1 SGHDT and CDR2 YYEEEE. Trimming shortened V by 4 bases and J by 0 bases, and 21 bases separated the two germline ends. The CDR3 DNA follows: TGTGCCAGCAGCGCCCTATCCAAACAGGGATTGAGCACAGATACGCAGTATTTT. Translated, it gives CASSALSKQGLSTDTQYF.

Worth noting for this clone: The same CDR3 can be traced to other DNA sequences in this sample. The chain carries TRBV9 and TRBJ2-2, with D maybe TRBD2 (6 bases). This CDR3 comprises 15 residues. Germline values: CDR1 SGDLS, CDR2 YYNGEE. Deletions cut 4 bases from V and 1 base from J, with 11 bases between. CDR3 region: CASSPGTGNTGELFF. CDR3 in DNA: TGTGCCAGCAGCCCCGGGACTGGGAACACCGGGGAGCTGTTTTTT.

The J gene is TRBJ1-4, the V gene TRBV5-1; TRBD1 aligns across 8 bases. This CDR3 has 16 amino acids. Per the germline V gene, CDR1 is SGHRS and CDR2 is YFSETQ. V shed 4 bases and J 3 bases; nucleotides not matched to a gene: 8. In nucleotides, the CDR3 is TGCGCCAGCAGCCCGACAGGGGTGGGATCTAATGAAAAACTGTTTTTT. Translated, it gives CASSPTGVGSNEKLFF.

V and J are TRBV7-9 and TRBJ2-1; TRBD1 agrees at 7 bases. J lost 6 bases, V lost 5 bases, and 4 bases had no gene match. Germline CDR1 is SEHNR and CDR2 is FQNEAQ (reference sequence). The CDR3 contains 13 residues. The CDR3 protein is CASSPRQGNEQFF. In DNA form, the CDR3 reads TGTGCCAGCAGCCCCAGACAGGGCAATGAGCAGTTCTTC.